The present TCR beta chain was sequenced within a study of T cells in Graves' hyperthyroidism and ophthalmopathy. Amplification of TCR beta CDR3 regions was performed using RNA transcripts as template. The HTBI set primed first-round TCR CDR3 RT-PCR. TCRdb re-called the multiplex PCR reads with MiXCR, one entry per CDR3 protein. The data show around 450,000 distinct CDR3 sequences, less than 20% seen once. In germline, CDR1 is ENHRY, CDR2 SYGVKD. The ends were cut back, 2 bases at V and 0 bases at J, with 11 bases in the middle. The CDR3 has 15 amino acids. Patients aged 18 to 65 had newly diagnosed hyperthyroidism that had lasted under 2 months.

The sample consisted of blood. V gene TRBV10-3 combines with J gene TRBJ2-7; no clear D. The sequence came from a young woman with Graves' hyperthyroidism. The CDR3 spells CAISEGLRVSYEQYF. CDR3 nucleotides: TGTGCCATCAGTGAGGGTCTTAGAGTCTCCTACGAGCAGTACTTC.